There are many counts of the clone carrying this T cell receptor (beta chain). Antigen specificity is unknown. Time point here: persistent/refractory GD, antithyroid drugs over 5 years with positive TRAb. From RNA extracted from PBMCs, the TCR library was made. iRepertoire HTBI primers and Arm-PCR of CDR3 regions built TCR beta libraries. TCRdb reprocessed the multiplex PCR reads via MiXCR and lists one record per CDR3 protein. The repertoire holds around 340,000 distinct CDR3 sequences, with 15% to 20% as singletons. This CDR3 spans 16 amino acids. J gave up 2 bases and V 3 bases, and 4 bases lay outside the gene matches. CDR1 and CDR2 (germline): SEHNR, FQNEAQ (reference sequence). This sample is part of a study of regulatory T cells in long-lasting Graves disease. Whole-study findings and limits: Among the persistent patients, roughly 2,500 public clonotypes were shared, more than the 950 to 1,000 shared among new patients. Newly diagnosed disease favored TRBV20-1 and TRBJ2-1 over persistent disease. TCR diversity was lower in persistent Graves' patients (versus newly diagnosed ones).

This chain links TRBV7-9 with TRBJ2-7; 13 bases map to TRBD2. Here the sequenced sample was peripheral blood mononuclear cells (PBMCs), taken when the disease was refractory, from a patient treated with antithyroid drugs. This receptor was obtained from a female donor with Graves disease. CDR3 residues: CASSFGTSGTTYEQYF. In DNA, the CDR3 is TGTGCCAGCAGCTTTGGGACTAGCGGGACTACCTACGAGCAGTACTTC.